Listed below are T cell receptor beta chains from one sample, sequenced in a study of beta chain features in type 1 diabetes. Sequenced by immunoSEQ multiplex PCR; TCRdb stores in-frame clones only, minus some. The sample shows 65,000 to 85,000 clones, around 49% of them seen only once. The sequenced sample was central memory CD4+ T cells from blood. The receptors here all came from a man under 40 with type 1 diabetes. The CDR3 runs from the conserved cysteine through the conserved F or W. The D gene is left open where the match is weak. Rows give clone size only sometimes, using once, few, many, or a class for an expanded clone.

TRBD2 | TRBJ2-5 | TRBV6-1 | once | TGTGCCAGCAGTGGGCCTAGCGGGGGTACTCAAGAGACCCAGTACTTC | CASSGPSGGTQETQYF
NA | TRBJ2-7 | TRBV11-2 | NA | TGTGCCAGCAGCTTAGACAGCGAGCAGTACTTC | CASSLDSEQYF
TRBD2 | TRBJ2-7 | TRBV6-1 | NA | TGTGCCAGCAGTGGTTCTAGCGGGAGGAGGGTCTACGAGCAGTACTTC | CASSGSSGRRVYEQYF
NA | TRBJ2-5 | TRBV10-3 | few | TGTGCCATCTCCCGGGGATGGGAAGAGACCCAGTACTTC | CAISRGWEETQYF
NA | TRBJ1-6 | TRBV4-1 | NA | TGCGCCAGCAGCCGCACCGACGGGCAGGGCAATTCACCCCTCCACTTT | CASSRTDGQGNSPLHF
NA | TRBJ1-1 | TRBV5-5 | NA | TGTGCCAGCAGCTTTCAAAGGCAGGGCACTGAAGCTTTCTTT | CASSFQRQGTEAFF
TRBD1 | TRBJ2-5 | TRBV5-1 | NA | TGCGCCAGCAGCTTAACCGGGACAGGGGGCTCGGAGACCCAGTACTTC | CASSLTGTGGSETQYF
NA | TRBJ2-1 | TRBV7-9 | few | TGTGCCAGCAGCTTATCAAGTAGGGGTGGGAATGAGCAGTTCTTC | CASSLSSRGGNEQFF
NA | TRBJ2-7 | TRBV6-5 | NA | TGTGCCAGCAGCACCTTCAGCGGCAGCTCCTACGAGCAGTACTTC | CASSTFSGSSYEQYF
TRBD1 | TRBJ2-1 | TRBV19 | NA | TGTGCCAGTACCCGGGACAGCTCCTACAATGAGCAGTTCTTC | CASTRDSSYNEQFF
TRBD1 | TRBJ1-2 | TRBV18 | NA | TGTGCCAGCTCCCAGTATGGGACAGGGGATGGCTACACCTTC | CASSQYGTGDGYTF
TRBD2 | TRBJ2-3 | TRBV7-2 | NA | TGTGCCAGCAGCTGGTTAGCGGGAGATACGCAGTATTTT | CASSWLAGDTQYF
NA | TRBJ2-7 | TRBV6-1 | NA | TGTGCCAGCAGTGGGCCAGGGGCCTTTACCTACGAGCAGTACTTC | CASSGPGAFTYEQYF
NA | TRBJ2-3 | TRBV5-1 | few | TGCGCCAGCAGCTTGGTGGCGGCGGTTAGGGATACGCAGTATTTT | CASSLVAAVRDTQYF
NA | TRBJ1-2 | TRBV2 | NA | TGTGCCAGCAGTGATGGCAGGGGCTATGGCTACACCTTC | CASSDGRGYGYTF
TRBD1 | TRBJ1-2 | TRBV29-1 | NA | TGCAGCGTTGGGGGACAGATCTATGGCTACACCTTC | CSVGGQIYGYTF
NA | TRBJ1-6 | TRBV25-1 | once | TGTGCCAGCAGTCGGGGAGGGGAATCACCCCTCCACTTT | CASSRGGESPLHF
TRBD2 | TRBJ2-5 | TRBV4-2 | few | TGTGCCAGCAGCCAAGATCCCAGCGGGGGAGAGACCCAGTACTTC | CASSQDPSGGETQYF
NA | TRBJ2-6 | TRBV27 | NA | TGTGCCAGCAGTATTGGCCCCAGGGACTCTGGGGCCAACGTCCTGACTTTC | CASSIGPRDSGANVLTF
NA | TRBJ1-5 | TRBV5-1 | NA | TGCGCCAGCAGCTACGGAAGCGGCAATCAGCCCCAGCATTTT | CASSYGSGNQPQHF
TRBD2 | TRBJ2-5 | TRBV11-3 | NA | TGTGCCAGCAGCTTAAACGGGGGGAAAGAGACCCAGTACTTC | CASSLNGGKETQYF
NA | TRBJ2-7 | TRBV6-5 | NA | TGTGCCAGCGCCCTCGGGGGAACCTCCTACGAGCAGTACTTC | CASALGGTSYEQYF
NA | TRBJ2-2 | TRBV5-4 | NA | TGTGCCAGCAGCTTACAGGTCGCGAACACCGGGGAGCTGTTTTTT | CASSLQVANTGELFF
NA | TRBJ2-5 | TRBV5-6 | few | TGTGCCAGCAGCTGGGGGCCCAACCAAGAGACCCAGTACTTC | CASSWGPNQETQYF